The 26 T cell receptor beta chains presented below share a single source sample, sequenced in a study of T-cell reconstitution after alpha-beta-depleted transplantation in children. For TCRbeta, the library was prepared with unique molecular identifiers. TCRdb re-called the PCR reads with MiXCR, one entry per CDR3 protein. The sample consists of 500,000 to 600,000 distinct CDR3 sequences, more than 20% of them appearing once. Sequencing was performed on PBMCs, taken before TCRalphabeta/CD19-depleted stem cell transplant. The receptor source for this set is a boy under two years old with Wiskott-Aldrich syndrome, due to receive a stem cell transplant.

The chain joins TRBV28 to TRBJ2-5; D is perhaps TRBD1 (5 bases). The V and J ends lost 5 bases and 5 bases respectively, with 15 bases between them. CDR3 size: 14 residues. CDR1 is MDHEN, CDR2 SYDVKM, per germline. Here the CDR3 DNA reads TGTGCCAGCAGTCAGGGCCTTCTGAGGGAGACCCAGTACTTC. This encodes CASSQGLLRETQYF.

This clonotype was picked up a small number of times. This rearrangement joins TRBV5-1 to TRBJ2-5, with D perhaps given as TRBD1 or TRBD2 (5 bases each). The CDR3 length is 14 residues. V gave up 0 bases and J gave up 5 bases, with 11 bases separating them. Germline V gives CDR1 SGHRS, CDR2 YFSETQ. The DNA of the CDR3 is TGCGCCAGCAGCTTGGGTGGGACCACTGAGACCCAGTACTTC. This encodes CASSLGGTTETQYF.

This clonotype came up a few times. This sequence joins TRBV5-1 and TRBJ2-3; D call uncertain. The germline V gene has CDR1 SGHRS and CDR2 YFSETQ. Trimming pared 1 base from V and 2 bases from J, leaving 11 bases between. The CDR3 spans 15 residues. The CDR3 sequence: CASSLYEVLTDTQYF. Written as DNA, the CDR3 is TGCGCCAGCAGCTTGTATGAGGTTCTCACAGATACGCAGTATTTT. The full variable domain, completed using reference TRBV5-1 and TRBJ2-3, is KAGVTQTPRYLIKTRGQQVTLSCSPISGHRSVSWYQQTPGQGLQFLFEYFSETQRNKGNFPGRFSGRQFSNSRSEMNVSTLELGDSALYLCASSLYEVLTDTQYFGPGTRLTVL.

In this sample, this clonotype turned up once. One junction end disagrees with the germline gene, perhaps due to a read error. This chain links TRBV7-9 with TRBJ2-7, with 9 bases fitting TRBD1. This CDR3 comprises 16 residues. Germline-derived CDR1 and CDR2 are SEHNR and FQNEAQ (reference sequence). CDR3 amino acids: CASSLGAGTGRNDQYF. CDR3 DNA: TGTGCCAGCAGCTTGGGGGCCGGGACAGGGAGGAACGACCAGTACTTC.

The V call is TRBV12-3 or TRBV12-4, the J call TRBJ2-7, with 8 bases identical to TRBD2. J gave up 2 bases and V 3 bases, and 9 bases lay outside the gene matches. This CDR3 comprises 16 residues. The CDR3 region is CASSFSLAGLPYEQYF. The CDR3 nucleotides are TGTGCCAGCAGTTTCTCCCTAGCGGGCTTACCCTACGAGCAGTACTTC.

This clonotype was found many times. The chain carries TRBV5-1 and TRBJ1-1; 7 bases align to TRBD1. The CDR3 is 15 amino acids. Germline loops: CDR1 SGHRS, CDR2 YFSETQ. With 3 bases clipped from V and 2 bases from J, the junction kept 7 bases outside the gene matches. CDR3 coding DNA: TGCGCCAGCAGCTCCAACACAGGGGCAAACACTGAAGCTTTCTTT. It encodes CASSSNTGANTEAFF.

This clonotype was seen repeatedly, ten times or more. The rearrangement uses TRBV7-9 and TRBJ2-5, with 7 bases identical to TRBD2. CDR1 and CDR2 from the germline V gene are SEHNR and FQNEAQ (reference sequence). The CDR3 is 14 residues long. J gave up 5 bases and V 4 bases, and 7 bases lay outside the gene matches. The CDR3 spells CASSSPGLRETQYF. The CDR3 DNA reads as TGTGCCAGCAGCTCCCCGGGACTACGGGAGACCCAGTACTTC.

The V call is TRBV24-1, the J call TRBJ2-6; no clear D. The CDR3 spans 13 residues. The germline V gene encodes CDR1 KGHDR and CDR2 SFDVKD. V was clipped by 7 bases and J by 2 bases, with 5 bases between them. CDR3 region: CATSRPGANVLTF. CDR3 bases: TGTGCCACCAGCAGACCTGGGGCCAACGTCCTGACTTTC.

The table lists this clonotype with a few counts. This chain joins TRBV4-1 and TRBJ1-4; TRBD1 is a possible D gene (5 bases). Trimming took off 4 bases at V and 0 bases at J, with 12 bases between the two ends. Germline loops: CDR1 MGHRA, CDR2 YSYEKL. The CDR3 has 16 amino acids. The CDR3 nucleotides read TGCGCCAGCAGCCCGGGGACGGCAGCAACTAATGAAAAACTGTTTTTT. Translated: CASSPGTAATNEKLFF.

The CDR3, as DNA: TGTGCCAGCAGTTGGCTTACAACTACCACAGGCTCTGGGGCCAACGTCCTGACTTTC. Translated: CASSWLTTTTGSGANVLTF. This sequence joins TRBV28 and TRBJ2-6; D is perhaps TRBD1 (5 bases). The V gene's germline CDR1 is MDHEN and CDR2 SYDVKM. The CDR3 has 19 residues. The V gene lost 4 bases and the J gene lost 0 bases, with 19 bases spanning the gap.

The J gene is TRBJ2-3, the V gene TRBV7-6, with D perhaps TRBD2 (6 bases). Germline V gene sequence: CDR1 SGHVS, CDR2 FNYEAQ. The V end was cut by 3 bases, the J end by 2 bases, with 30 bases between. This CDR3 has 21 amino acids. The CDR3 DNA is TGTGCCAGCAGCTTCCAGCGGTTTGCGCCCGGAGGTAGCGGCCACACAGATACGCAGTATTTT. This translates into CASSFQRFAPGGSGHTDTQYF.

The chain employs TRBV5-5 and TRBJ2-7; D remains ambiguous. Germline V gene lookup returns CDR1 SGHKS and CDR2 YYEKEE (reference sequence). This CDR3 is built from 14 residues. V lost 0 bases and J 1 base, leaving 8 bases between the germline ends. CDR3 in amino acids: CASSLGRVSYEQYF. CDR3 bases: TGTGCCAGCAGCTTGGGGCGCGTGTCCTACGAGCAGTACTTC.

A few counts support this clonotype. The chain joins TRBV11-2 to TRBJ2-1; 10 bases align to TRBD2. V shed 2 bases and J 7 bases; nucleotides not matched to a gene: 17. CDR3 length: 19 amino acids. CDR1 SGHAT and CDR2 FQNNGV come from the germline V gene. The CDR3 is CASSLWVASGSRGSNEQFF. CDR3 DNA sequence: TGTGCCAGCAGCTTATGGGTAGCTAGCGGGAGTCGGGGTAGTAATGAGCAGTTCTTC. The full variable domain, its missing parts supplied by reference TRBV11-2 and TRBJ2-1, is EAGVAQSPRYKIIEKRQSVAFWCNPISGHATLYWYQQILGQGPKLLIQFQNNGVVDDSQLPKDRFSAERLKGVDSTLKIQPAKLEDSAVYLCASSLWVASGSRGSNEQFFGPGTRLTVL.

As to this clonotype: A much larger clone lies one base from this, so it may be a read error. The J gene is TRBJ2-2, the V gene TRBV12-3 or TRBV12-4; the D gene is possibly TRBD2 (6 bases). The CDR3 loop spans 15 amino acids. The CDR3 DNA is TGTCCCAGCAGTTTATGGCTAGCGCCTACCGGGGAGCTGTTTTTT. It translates to CPSSLWLAPTGELFF.

The chain recombines TRBV5-8 with TRBJ1-3, with unresolved D. The germline V gene has CDR1 SGHTS and CDR2 YDEGEE. CDR3 length: 15 residues. V was shortened by 3 bases and J by 3 bases, with 13 bases between the two germline ends. The CDR3 sequence is CASSSISTGGNTIYF. In DNA, the CDR3 is TGTGCCAGCAGCTCTATCAGTACGGGTGGAAACACCATATATTTT.

V and J are TRBV20-1 and TRBJ1-2; 10 bases are shared with TRBD1. The ends lost 1 base at V and 4 bases at J; junction bases unmatched: 21. Per germline, CDR1 DFQATT and CDR2 SNEGSKA (reference sequence). This CDR3 region has 20 residues. Written as DNA, the CDR3 is TGCAGTGCTAGAGCGGAGCGCTCCCGGGACAGGGGTTTTGTGCTCTATGGCTACACCTTC. Amino acids: CSARAERSRDRGFVLYGYTF.

J is TRBJ1-1 and V is TRBV7-2; 7 bases match TRBD1. V lost 5 bases to trimming and J lost 0 bases; unmatched junction nucleotides: 9. There are 16 residues in the CDR3. Germline CDR1 reads SGHTA; CDR2 reads FQGNSA. The CDR3 DNA sequence: TGTGCCAGCAGCCGCGCCCTGGGACAGTTGAACACTGAAGCTTTCTTT. Translated, it gives CASSRALGQLNTEAFF.

This clonotype was detected a few times. The gene calls are TRBV29-1 and TRBJ2-5; 8 bases line up with TRBD1. Germline CDR1 SQVTM, CDR2 ANQGSEA. Trimming removed 2 bases from V and 2 bases from J; junction bases left unmatched: 7. This CDR3 region has 15 residues. The CDR3 reads CSVEYEDRVQETQYF. The CDR3 bases are TGCAGCGTTGAATACGAGGACAGGGTACAAGAGACCCAGTACTTC.

This chain uses TRBV5-1 with TRBJ2-1; D is ambiguous. CDR3 length: 14 residues. The V end was cut by 4 bases, the J end by 2 bases, with 10 bases between. CDR1 SGHRS and CDR2 YFSETQ come from the germline V gene. In DNA form, the CDR3 reads TGCGCCAGCAGCGGCCAGCCCCCCTACAATGAGCAGTTCTTC. Residues: CASSGQPPYNEQFF.

The chain uses TRBV10-2 and TRBJ1-3; 9 bases are a match to TRBD1. The CDR3 is made up of 17 amino acids. The trim removed 6 bases at V and 3 bases at J, leaving 12 bases unmatched. The germline CDR1 and CDR2 sequences are WSHSY and SAAADI. CDR3 amino acids: CASSHLGQGIGGNTIYF. The CDR3 DNA reads as TGCGCCAGCAGCCACCTAGGACAGGGGATAGGTGGAAACACCATATATTTT.

The chain carries TRBV11-2 and TRBJ2-3; perhaps TRBD2 as D (6 bases). CDR3 length equals 15 residues. Germline CDR1 is SGHAT and CDR2 is FQNNGV. Trimming left V 0 bases short and J 6 bases short, with 13 bases between. The CDR3 region has the DNA TGTGCCAGCAGCTTAGACGGACTACTAGGGGATACGCAGTATTTT. This sequence encodes CASSLDGLLGDTQYF.

This clonotype has only a few counts. The genes are TRBV20-1 and TRBJ2-7, with 11 positions matching TRBD2. There are 15 residues in the CDR3. J was trimmed by 0 bases and V by 5 bases; bases with no gene match: 6. CDR1 DFQATT and CDR2 SNEGSKA come from the germline V gene (reference sequence). The CDR3 protein is CSASQTSGSSYEQYF. CDR3 bases: TGCAGTGCTTCACAAACTAGCGGGAGCTCCTACGAGCAGTACTTC.

The V and J genes are TRBV6-5 and TRBJ2-1, with TRBD1 matching over 9 bases. The CDR3 consists of 15 residues. Germline V gene sequence: CDR1 MNHEY, CDR2 SVGAGI. V was clipped by 4 bases and J by 7 bases; unmatched bases: 8. The CDR3 region has the DNA TGTGCCAGCAGTTGGGACAGGGATTGGGGTAATGAGCAGTTCTTC. It specifies CASSWDRDWGNEQFF.

This clonotype was observed a few times. The V call is TRBV5-1, the J call TRBJ2-2; TRBD2 matches at 11 bases. The CDR3 runs to 17 residues. Germline V gene lookup returns CDR1 SGHRS and CDR2 YFSETQ. The ends lost 4 bases at V and 1 base at J; junction bases unmatched: 6. For the CDR3, the DNA is TGCGCCAGCAGCCGCCCGACTAGCGGGGTGAACACCGGGGAGCTGTTTTTT. It codes for CASSRPTSGVNTGELFF.

V is TRBV12-3 or TRBV12-4 and J is TRBJ2-1, with D possibly matching TRBD2 (5 bases). The CDR3 contains 15 residues. Between the trimmed V and J ends, which lost 5 bases and 3 bases, there was a span of 14 bases. The CDR3 nucleotides read TGTGCCAGCAGTCCGAGACTACTAGGCTACAATGAGCAGTTCTTC. Its translation is CASSPRLLGYNEQFF.

The V gene is TRBV7-6, the J gene TRBJ2-2, with 8 bases aligning to TRBD2. The trim removed 1 base at V and 4 bases at J, leaving 5 bases unmatched. CDR3 size: 16 residues. Germline CDR1 is SGHVS and CDR2 is FNYEAQ. The CDR3 DNA follows: TGTGCCAGCAGCTTAGGGGCTGCGGGAGGCACCGGGGAGCTGTTTTTT. Protein sequence: CASSLGAAGGTGELFF.